The rows below give T cell receptor beta chains drawn from one sample of a study of cytomegalovirus exposure and HLA in healthy donors. The method was immunoSEQ multiplex PCR; TCRdb's version includes in-frame clones alone and lacks a portion of them. This table has some 170,000 clones, 75% to 85% appearing once. Sequenced input: PBMCs. These receptors all stem from a woman in her twenties or thirties in good health and CMV-seronegative. Both conserved end residues are part of each CDR3. Fields, in order: D gene, V gene, J gene, CDR3 protein, CDR3 DNA. The D gene is left open where the match is weak.

TRBD2,TRBV7-2,TRBJ2-3,CASSFIAGGYTDTQYF,TGTGCCAGCAGCTTTATAGCGGGGGGGTACACAGATACGCAGTATTTT
.,TRBV5-1,TRBJ1-1,CASSLYQGMNTEAFF,TGCGCCAGCAGCTTGTATCAGGGCATGAACACTGAAGCTTTCTTT
.,TRBV27,TRBJ2-3,CASSLSPTSVTQYF,TGTGCCAGCAGTTTATCCCCGACTAGTGTAACGCAGTATTTT
.,TRBV4-1,TRBJ2-1,CASSLTWRASGKGGNEQFF,TGCGCCAGCAGCCTGACCTGGCGGGCAAGCGGGAAGGGGGGGAATGAGCAGTTCTTC
.,TRBV7-2,TRBJ1-2,CASSLMTSGEGYTF,TGTGCCAGCAGCTTAATGACGTCGGGGGAAGGCTACACCTTC
TRBD2,TRBV7-9,TRBJ2-1,CASSSLLAGRNYNEQFF,TGTGCCAGCAGCTCGCTATTAGCGGGGAGGAACTACAATGAGCAGTTCTTC
.,TRBV19,TRBJ1-5,CASSMRGVGALNQPQHF,TGTGCCAGTAGTATGCGAGGTGTAGGGGCCCTCAATCAGCCCCAGCATTTT
.,TRBV27,TRBJ2-7,CASSLTTGLEQYF,TGTGCCAGCAGCCTAACTACAGGGCTCGAGCAGTACTTC
TRBD1,TRBV29-1,TRBJ2-7,CSVDPTGDGFGLHEQYF,TGCAGCGTTGACCCGACAGGGGATGGTTTTGGGCTTCACGAGCAGTACTTC
TRBD1,TRBV27,TRBJ1-3,CASSLGGPGQGYGNTIYF,TGTGCCAGCAGCCTAGGGGGTCCGGGACAGGGATACGGAAACACCATATATTTT
.,TRBV7-8,TRBJ2-2,CASSLNTVGSTGELFF,TGTGCCAGCAGCCTGAACACGGTTGGGAGCACCGGGGAGCTGTTTTTT
TRBD1,TRBV10-3,TRBJ2-1,CAISEWTGPFYNEQFF,TGTGCCATCAGTGAGTGGACAGGACCCTTCTACAATGAGCAGTTCTTC
.,TRBV21-1,TRBJ1-6,CASSKTGRSPLHF,TGTGCCAGCAGCAAAACAGGGCGGTCACCCCTCCACTTT
.,TRBV9,TRBJ1-4,CASSVGLQGETEKLFF,TGTGCCAGCAGCGTAGGCCTACAGGGAGAGACAGAAAAACTGTTTTTT
TRBD2,TRBV7-9,TRBJ2-7,CASRTSGGVDEQYF,TGTGCCAGCAGGACTAGCGGGGGCGTCGACGAGCAGTACTTC
TRBD2,TRBV2,TRBJ2-7,CASSKGASGGSSSYEQYF,TGTGCCAGCAGTAAAGGGGCTAGCGGGGGGTCGAGCTCCTACGAGCAGTACTTC